Listed below are T cell receptor beta chains from one sample, sequenced in a study of post-analysis software for immune sequencing data. From the PCR reads, TCRdb called clonotypes with MiXCR, one entry per CDR3 protein. The data show about 570,000 distinct CDR3 sequences, under 40% seen once. Source material: blood. Receptors originate from a girl aged 2-17 years with multiple sclerosis. CDR3s include the opening cysteine and the closing phenylalanine or tryptophan. The D gene is left open where the match is weak. A row's size may be missing; if present it is once, few, many or a size class.

-,few,TRBJ2-5,TRBV10-3,CAISEEPKETQYF,TGTGCCATCAGTGAGGAACCCAAGGAGACCCAGTACTTC
TRBD1,few,TRBJ2-7,TRBV3-1,CASSRLTGGEQYF,TGTGCCAGCAGCCGCCTGACAGGGGGCGAGCAGTACTTC
-,many,TRBJ2-7,TRBV13,CASSLSGWGGRTYEQYF,TGTGCCAGCAGCTTGTCGGGATGGGGGGGGCGTACCTACGAGCAGTACTTC
-,-,TRBJ1-2,TRBV20-1,CSAQSVQGSPNYGYTF,TGCAGTGCTCAATCAGTACAGGGTTCCCCTAACTATGGCTACACCTTC
-,few,TRBJ2-1,TRBV20-1,CSARPGEDEQFF,TGCAGTGCTCGCCCCGGGGAGGATGAGCAGTTCTTC
-,few,TRBJ2-7,TRBV20-1,CKGAEDEQYF,TGCAAAGGGGCGGAGGATGAGCAGTACTTC
TRBD1,many,TRBJ1-2,TRBV20-1,CSGQGAHGYTF,TGCAGTGGGCAGGGGGCCCATGGCTACACCTTC
-,few,TRBJ2-1,TRBV9,CASSVDWSPGDLCSSYNEQFF,TGTGCCAGCAGCGTAGATTGGTCCCCAGGCGATCTTTGTAGCTCCTACAATGAGCAGTTCTTC
TRBD1,-,TRBJ1-2,TRBV6-5,CASSYSSTGGDGYGYTF,TGTGCCAGCAGTTACTCGAGTACAGGGGGCGACGGCTATGGCTACACCTTC
TRBD1,few,TRBJ2-5,TRBV10-3,CAIRGLGGLQETQYF,TGTGCCATCCGGGGTTTAGGGGGCTTACAAGAGACCCAGTACTTC
TRBD1,-,TRBJ1-2,TRBV3-1,CASSHTGQGAHGYTF,TGTGCCAGCAGCCATACCGGCCAGGGGGCCCATGGCTACACCTTC
-,-,TRBJ2-3,TRBV3-1,CASSPGGVHTQYF,TGTGCCAGCAGCCCTGGTGGAGTCCATACGCAGTATTTT
-,-,TRBJ2-7,TRBV15,CATSRGGPAGTSYEQYF,TGTGCCACCAGCAGAGGGGGGCCAGCGGGGACCTCCTACGAGCAGTACTTC
TRBD1,-,TRBJ1-1,TRBV20-1,CSARGDRLNTEAFF,TGCAGTGCTAGGGGGGACAGATTGAACACTGAAGCTTTCTTT
-,-,TRBJ2-5,TRBV6-1,CASSVGHLEQYF,TGTGCCAGCAGCGTGGGACATTTAGAGCAGTACTTC
-,few,TRBJ1-2,TRBV3-1,CASSRHNLPTVYGYTF,TGTGCCAGCAGCCGACACAACCTCCCGACAGTCTATGGCTACACCTTC
TRBD1,few,TRBJ2-7,TRBV5-1,CASSFGQGLFYEQYF,TGCGCCAGCAGTTTCGGACAGGGGCTTTTCTACGAGCAGTACTTC
-,-,TRBJ2-7,TRBV3-1,CASSQGSGSGYEQYF,TGTGCCAGCAGCCAAGGCTCAGGGAGTGGCTACGAGCAGTACTTC
TRBD2,few,TRBJ2-5,TRBV20-1,CSAGGGTETQYF,TGCAGTGCTGGGGGGGGTACGGAGACCCAGTACTTC
TRBD2,-,TRBJ2-5,TRBV7-2,CASSFQPAGSGGYQETQYF,TGTGCCAGCAGCTTCCAACCTGCTGGTAGCGGGGGCTACCAAGAGACCCAGTACTTC
TRBD1,many,TRBJ1-2,TRBV6-6,CASSRGQGYGYTF,TGTGCCAGCAGTCGGGGACAGGGGTATGGCTACACCTTC
TRBD1,few,TRBJ1-1,TRBV25-1,CASNGQANPGTEAFF,TGTGCCAGCAACGGACAGGCCAACCCGGGCACTGAAGCTTTCTTT
-,once,TRBJ2-1,TRBV5-1,CATRGAGGHNEQFF,TGCGCCACCCGGGGGGCAGGGGGCCACAATGAGCAGTTCTTC
TRBD1,few,TRBJ2-5,TRBV6-4,CASSETGGFGETQYF,TGTGCCAGCAGTGAGACAGGGGGCTTCGGGGAGACCCAGTACTTC
-,-,TRBJ2-3,TRBV7-3,CASSQGYSDTQYF,TGTGCCAGCAGTCAGGGTTATTCAGATACGCAGTATTTT
TRBD2,-,TRBJ2-1,TRBV7-3,CASSLSGWTRVYNEQFF,TGTGCCAGCAGCTTAAGTGGGTGGACTAGAGTCTACAATGAGCAGTTCTTC
-,-,TRBJ1-2,TRBV20-1,CSAESRGKDGYTF,TGCAGTGCAGAGAGCCGGGGGAAAGATGGCTACACCTTC
TRBD1,few,TRBJ1-1,TRBV29-1,CSAAVRTGSTEAFF,TGCAGCGCCGCCGTTAGGACAGGGAGCACTGAAGCTTTCTTT
-,-,TRBJ1-2,TRBV5-1,CASSYAQGTYGYTF,TGCGCCAGCAGCTACGCACAGGGCACCTATGGCTACACCTTC
-,-,TRBJ1-6,TRBV25-1,CASSVGAPLHF,TGTGCCAGCAGTGTGGGGGCTCCCCTCCACTTT
-,-,TRBJ1-1,TRBV6-2/TRBV6-3,CASSSAPGLRYTEAFF,TGTGCCAGCAGTTCCGCGCCAGGGCTCCGATACACTGAAGCTTTCTTT
-,-,TRBJ2-1,TRBV6-1,CASSPSSPYNEQFF,TGTGCCAGCAGTCCCTCTTCGCCCTACAATGAGCAGTTCTTC
-,-,TRBJ2-7,TRBV28,CASRTIGTYEQYF,TGTGCCAGCAGGACAATAGGGACCTACGAGCAGTACTTC
-,many,TRBJ2-5,TRBV29-1,CSVGRGVETQYF,TGCAGCGTAGGCCGGGGCGTTGAGACCCAGTACTTC
-,-,TRBJ2-3,TRBV5-1,CASSLGSGGWGTDTQYF,TGCGCCAGCAGCTTGGGGTCTGGAGGGTGGGGCACAGATACGCAGTATTTT
TRBD2,-,TRBJ2-5,TRBV27,CASSLTSGGAETQYF,TGTGCCAGCAGTTTGACTAGCGGGGGGGCAGAGACCCAGTACTTC
-,once,TRBJ2-7,TRBV7-9,CANSLARAATYEQYF,TGTGCCAACAGCTTAGCGAGGGCGGCCACCTACGAGCAGTACTTC
-,-,TRBJ2-7,TRBV28,CASSFPRRQRVRSCEQYF,TGTGCCAGCAGTTTCCCCCGTCGACAGAGGGTACGCTCCTGCGAGCAGTACTTC
TRBD1,few,TRBJ1-1,TRBV28,CASSFRPGGRGTEAFF,TGTGCCAGCAGTTTTCGGCCAGGGGGGCGCGGCACTGAAGCTTTCTTT
TRBD1,-,TRBJ2-3,TRBV5-1,CASSLGPVLTGTNTDTQYF,TGCGCCAGCAGCTTGGGCCCCGTCCTGACAGGGACCAACACAGATACGCAGTATTTT